Below are 11 T cell receptor beta chains sequenced from a single sample in a study of PD-1 blockade in mismatch repair-deficient tumors (dated by TCRdb to between 2016 and 2019). Library creation used the immunoSEQ multiplex PCR assay. Sourced from immuneACCESS, this table was stored by TCRdb with only in-frame sequences that have V and J called. A share of the clones is absent; for the studies checked, an unresolved V gene accounts for under half, and the remainder has no known explanation. The sample contains 20,000 to 25,000 clones, almost 85% of them found a single time. The leading ten clones occupy about 15% of the sample. The sequences come from peripheral blood, collected 2 weeks after starting pembrolizumab. These receptors originate from an adult with mismatch repair-deficient cancer.

This clone is a singleton in its sample. V is TRBV4-2 and J is TRBJ2-3; D is unresolved. The V gene lost 5 bases and the J gene lost 2 bases, with 14 bases spanning the gap. This CDR3 has 15 amino acids. Germline CDR1 LGHNA, CDR2 YNFKEQ. The CDR3 coding sequence is TGTGCCAGCAGCGGGGAACTGGCACACACAGATACGCAGTATTTT. This encodes CASSGELAHTDTQYF.

The chain is built from TRBV6-1 and TRBJ2-1; tentatively, D is TRBD2 (5 bases). V was cut by 5 bases and J by 3 bases, with 14 bases left in between. Germline assignment: CDR1 MNHNS and CDR2 SASEGT. The CDR3 sequence is 15 residues long. CDR3: CASSNGDGDYNEQFF. CDR3 sequence (DNA): TGTGCCAGCAGTAACGGAGACGGGGACTACAATGAGCAGTTCTTC.

This chain connects TRBV5-6 to TRBJ1-2; D is perhaps TRBD1 (5 bases). V was trimmed by 3 bases and J by 4 bases, leaving 16 bases between them. Germline-derived CDR1 and CDR2 are SGHDT and YYEEEE. The CDR3 runs to 15 residues. The CDR3 sequence is CASSYMLQEIYGYTF. The CDR3 nucleotides read TGTGCCAGCAGCTACATGCTACAGGAGATCTATGGCTACACCTTC. The full variable domain, its missing parts supplied by reference TRBV5-6 and TRBJ1-2, is DAGVTQSPTHLIKTRGQQVTLRCSPKSGHDTVSWYQQALGQGPQFIFQYYEEEERQRGNFPDRFSGHQFPNYSSELNVNALLLGDSALYLCASSYMLQEIYGYTFGSGTRLTVV.

The chain is built from TRBV15 and TRBJ2-6, with D unclear. Germline CDR1 LNHNV, CDR2 YYDKDF (reference sequence). CDR3 length: 16 amino acids. Trimming removed 0 bases at V and 0 bases at J, with 6 bases between. Written as DNA, the CDR3 is TGTGCCACCAGCAGAGATACGGGCTCTGGGGCCAACGTCCTGACTTTC. Translated: CATSRDTGSGANVLTF.

This clone appeared a single time. V gene TRBV10-3 combines with J gene TRBJ2-5, with no clear D. With 6 bases removed from V and 0 bases from J, the gap between germline ends came to 11 bases. Germline loops: CDR1 ENHRY, CDR2 SYGVKD. The CDR3 contains 14 residues. CDR3 sequence (DNA): TGTGCCATCAGCGTGACTGCGTACCAAGAGACCCAGTACTTC. Protein: CAISVTAYQETQYF.

V usage is TRBV7-6 and J usage is TRBJ2-2; TRBD1 matches 7 bases. The V gene's germline CDR1 is SGHVS and CDR2 FNYEAQ. This CDR3 comprises 15 residues. V trimming: 5 bases; J trimming: 2 bases; junction bases outside the gene matches: 5. The CDR3 is CASSPRTGNTGELFF. The CDR3 coding sequence is TGTGCCAGCAGCCCGCGGACAGGCAACACCGGGGAGCTGTTTTTT.

This clone was observed a few times. The chain joins TRBV6-1 to TRBJ2-1, with 12 bases identical to TRBD2. V gave up 10 bases and J gave up 3 bases; unmatched junction bases: 4. Germline V gives CDR1 MNHNS, CDR2 SASEGT. This CDR3 region has 14 residues. CDR3 in amino acids: CATLAGGGYNEQFF. The CDR3 DNA reads as TGTGCCACGCTAGCGGGAGGGGGCTACAATGAGCAGTTCTTC.

The chain employs TRBV4-1 and TRBJ1-5, with D possibly TRBD1 on 5 matching bases. The germline gives CDR1 MGHRA, CDR2 YSYEKL. CDR3 length: 18 residues. Between the trimmed V and J ends, which lost 5 bases and 0 bases, there was a span of 20 bases. CDR3 nucleotide sequence: TGCGCCAGCAGCAAAAGAACAACAGGAGTTGATAGCAATCAGCCCCAGCATTTT. This encodes CASSKRTTGVDSNQPQHF.

The gene calls are TRBV18 and TRBJ2-5; the D gene is possibly TRBD2 (5 bases). Germline V gene sequence: CDR1 KGHSH, CDR2 LQKENI. The CDR3 is 14 amino acids. Trimming left V 2 bases short and J 11 bases short, with 18 bases between. CDR3 nucleotide sequence: TGTGCCAGCTCACCAGAGGGAACCTCCGGCCTGCAGTACTTC. The encoded protein is CASSPEGTSGLQYF. The variable domain in full, with the rest retrieved from reference TRBV18 and TRBJ2-5, is NAGVMQNPRHLVRRRGQEARLRCSPMKGHSHVYWYRQLPEEGLKFMVYLQKENIIDESGMPKERFSAEFPKEGPSILRIQQVVRGDSAAYFCASSPEGTSGLQYFGPGTRLLVL.

V usage is TRBV15 and J usage is TRBJ1-1; TRBD1 might be the D (5 bases). CDR1 and CDR2 (germline): LNHNV, YYDKDF (reference sequence). With 8 bases removed from V and 1 base from J, the gap between germline ends came to 14 bases. This CDR3 has 14 residues. The CDR3 DNA reads as TGTGCCACCCGGGACGGCCCTACGAACACTGAAGCTTTCTTT. Protein product: CATRDGPTNTEAFF.

The CDR3 sequence: CASSDDLGTPGTDTQYF. In nucleotides, the CDR3 is TGTGCCAGCAGCGACGACCTCGGGACTCCGGGCACAGATACGCAGTATTTT. The chain has TRBV7-9 and TRBJ2-3; the D gene is possibly TRBD2 (6 bases). CDR3 length equals 17 residues. Germline values: CDR1 SEHNR, CDR2 FQNEAQ (reference sequence). With 5 bases removed from V and 1 base from J, the gap between germline ends came to 19 bases.